This TCR beta chain was found in a study of T cells after yellow fever vaccination. For the study at large: For low cell numbers, libraries were made with SMART-Seq v4 Ultra Low Input.

This clonotype was detected a few times. Antigen specificity is unknown. Template switching by 5'RACE produced TCR cDNA, adding a universal primer site and UMIs. In TCRdb, the 5' RACE reads were re-called with MiXCR into one record per CDR3 protein. The data hold hundreds of thousands of distinct CDR3 sequences, with 9% to 15% observed a single time. Study outcomes and limitations: Most primary-vaccination clones recurred post-booster (around 95% CD4, around 90% CD8). Abundant bulk-population clonotypes could contaminate the FACS-sorted repertoires.

The sequence derives from a man under 40 who received the YFV17D yellow fever vaccine. Source: PBMCs, taken on the day of the yellow fever booster vaccination.

In DNA, the CDR3 is TGTGCCAGCAGTTCCTCAGGGTTTAGGTCACCCCTCCACTTT. Translated: CASSSSGFRSPLHF. The V and J genes are TRBV27 and TRBJ1-6, with D possibly being TRBD1 (5 bases). In germline, CDR1 is MNHEY, CDR2 SMNVEV (reference sequence). The CDR3 has 14 residues. Between the trimmed V and J ends, which lost 4 bases and 10 bases, there was a span of 14 bases.